These 5 T cell receptor beta chains were sequenced from one sample in a study of blood T cell repertoires in COVID-19. The method was immunoSEQ multiplex PCR; TCRdb's version includes in-frame clones alone and lacks a portion of them. This sample carries fewer than 250,000 clones, roughly nine tenths of them seen once, and the ten largest clones take approximately 7.6%. Material for sequencing was PBMCs or T cells enriched from blood (not recorded which). The receptors derive from a woman aged 18 to 35 who had recovered from COVID-19.

This chain connects TRBV12-5 to TRBJ1-5; D may be TRBD1 (6 bases). V was clipped by 5 bases and J by 5 bases, with 10 bases between them. Germline V gene lookup returns CDR1 LGHNT and CDR2 FRNRAP. The CDR3 consists of 13 residues. CDR3: CASGRDIYQPQHF. The CDR3 bases are TGTGCTAGTGGTAGGGACATTTATCAGCCCCAGCATTTT.

The chain has TRBV6-1 and TRBJ2-7; TRBD2 agrees at 8 bases. V was pared by 1 base and J by 5 bases, with 7 bases of the junction left unmatched. Germline assignment: CDR1 MNHNS and CDR2 SASEGT. The CDR3 runs to 15 residues. The CDR3 sequence: CASSEGGGGPNEQYF. In DNA, the CDR3 is TGTGCCAGCAGTGAAGGTGGCGGGGGGCCCAACGAGCAGTACTTC.

The chain has TRBV19 and TRBJ1-6; D is perhaps TRBD1 (5 bases). The germline CDR1 and CDR2 sequences are LNHDA and SQIVND (reference sequence). The V and J ends lost 4 bases and 5 bases respectively, with 6 bases between them. This CDR3 has 13 residues. CDR3 sequence (DNA): TGTGCCAGTAGTAGCAGGGATAATTCACCCCTCCACTTT. The encoded protein is CASSSRDNSPLHF.

CDR3 nucleotides: TGCGCCAGCAGCTATACAGGGAGGGACAATCAGCCCCAGCATTTT. Translated: CASSYTGRDNQPQHF. This chain uses TRBV4-1 with TRBJ1-5; weak D call: TRBD1 (6 bases). The V end was cut by 5 bases, the J end by 3 bases, with 14 bases between. The CDR3 is made up of 15 amino acids. CDR1 is MGHRA, CDR2 YSYEKL, per germline.

This clone was seen just once. The chain couples TRBV18 to TRBJ2-2; 7 nucleotides agree with TRBD1. CDR1 is KGHSH and CDR2 is LQKENI in the germline V gene. J lost 3 bases, V lost 3 bases, and 7 bases had no gene match. The CDR3 runs to 16 residues. The CDR3 spells CASSPLQGTHTGELFF. Here the CDR3 DNA reads TGTGCCAGCTCACCCCTACAGGGGACGCACACCGGGGAGCTGTTTTTT.